This record covers a single T cell receptor (beta chain). The antigen remains unidentified. This table comes from immunoSEQ multiplex PCR, and its TCRdb copy is limited to in-frame clones, with some not included. The sample carries 75,000 or so clones, roughly 84% recorded once. This specimen comes from a study of OX40 agonist ivuxolimab in advanced cancers. Study in general: The study treated patients with ivuxolimab, an agonistic anti-OX40 (CD134) antibody. Ivuxolimab, which patients received intravenously every 2 weeks, was dosed at 0.01 to 10 mg/kg. Therapy given before enrollment (anti-PD-1, anti-PD-L1 or anti-CTLA-4) was allowed, and approximately 40% had some.

Germline assignment: CDR1 LNHDA and CDR2 SQIVND (reference sequence). With 2 bases removed from V and 4 bases from J, the gap between germline ends came to 12 bases. CDR3 length: 15 residues. General study points: Among patients with partial responses at 0.1-3.0 mg/kg, clonal expansion was among the lowest.

This TCR derives from an adult with an advanced solid tumor such as melanoma, head and neck, liver or kidney cancer. J is TRBJ2-1 and V is TRBV19, with D perhaps TRBD2 (7 bases). Sequencing used CD4+ or CD8+ T cells sorted from blood, obtained in a trial of the OX40 agonist ivuxolimab. The CDR3 sequence: CASSIRRGGYNEQFF. The DNA for the CDR3 is TGTGCCAGTAGTATAAGGAGGGGGGGATACAATGAGCAGTTCTTC.